One and the same sample provided the 20 T cell receptor beta chains below, sequenced in a study of T cells in Graves' hyperthyroidism and ophthalmopathy. Researchers amplified the TCR beta CDR3 regions from RNA transcripts. The HTBI primer set was used in a first-round RT-PCR of the TCR CDR3. TCRdb reprocessed the multiplex PCR reads via MiXCR and lists one record per CDR3 protein. The sample consists of under 650,000 distinct CDR3 sequences, 15% to 20% of them appearing once. The source material was blood. The source of these receptors is a woman aged 25-40 years with Graves' hyperthyroidism.

The DNA of the CDR3 is TGTGCCAGCAGTTACTCTAACGGAGATACGCAGTATTTT. Its translation is CASSYSNGDTQYF. The chain has TRBV6-1 and TRBJ2-3; D not resolved. This CDR3 has 13 amino acids. Germline V gene lookup returns CDR1 MNHNS and CDR2 SASEGT. Trimming removed 5 bases from V and 5 bases from J, with 11 bases in between.

Many counts were recorded for this clonotype. The rearrangement links TRBV5-1 to TRBJ2-7, with 7 bases that match TRBD1. J lost 0 bases, V lost 2 bases, and 2 bases had no gene match. In germline, CDR1 is SGHRS, CDR2 YFSETQ. The CDR3 totals 14 residues. In DNA, the CDR3 is TGCGCCAGCAGCTTCGGGACAGTCTCCTACGAGCAGTACTTC. It yields the protein CASSFGTVSYEQYF.

This clonotype appeared many times. The chain has TRBV3-1 and TRBJ1-5; 7 positions match TRBD1. The CDR3 loop spans 15 amino acids. Germline V gene lookup returns CDR1 LGHDT and CDR2 YNNKEL (reference sequence). The ends lost 5 bases at V and 2 bases at J; junction bases unmatched: 6. Here the CDR3 reads CASSEGGTGNQPQHF. The CDR3 DNA follows: TGTGCCAGCAGCGAGGGCGGGACAGGCAATCAGCCCCAGCATTTT.

The sample holds many counts of this clonotype. The chain couples TRBV5-6 to TRBJ2-1, with 10 bases lining up with TRBD2. The CDR3 sequence is 15 residues long. V shed 2 bases, J shed 4 bases, and the junction held 3 bases outside the gene matches. Germline CDR1 SGHDT, CDR2 YYEEEE. CDR3 coding DNA: TGTGCCAGCAGCTTACCACTAGCGGGGTACAATGAGCAGTTCTTC. As protein: CASSLPLAGYNEQFF.

The V gene is TRBV20-1, the J gene TRBJ2-7; TRBD2 aligns across 8 bases. V gave up 3 bases and J gave up 2 bases; unmatched junction bases: 0. The CDR3 totals 12 residues. Per germline, CDR1 DFQATT and CDR2 SNEGSKA (reference sequence). The CDR3 bases are TGCAGTGCTAGGCGGGGGGCCTACGAGCAGTACTTC. The encoded protein is CSARRGAYEQYF.

This chain connects TRBV2 to TRBJ2-5; the D gene is possibly TRBD1 (6 bases). Per germline, CDR1 SNHLY and CDR2 FYNNEI. The CDR3 consists of 13 residues. V gave up 7 bases and J gave up 2 bases, with 11 bases separating them. CDR3 coding DNA: TGTGCCAGCAACCAGGACAGACAAGAGACCCAGTACTTC. Translation gives CASNQDRQETQYF.

This chain links TRBV5-6 with TRBJ2-7, with 9 nucleotides matching TRBD1. V was pared by 4 bases and J by 5 bases, with 10 bases of the junction left unmatched. There are 15 residues in the CDR3. In germline, CDR1 is SGHDT, CDR2 YYEEEE. CDR3 amino acids: CASSPPGQGFDEQYF. CDR3 bases: TGTGCCAGCAGCCCGCCGGGACAGGGATTTGACGAGCAGTACTTC.

Ten or more counts support this clonotype. The rearrangement links TRBV27 to TRBJ2-3; D is uncertain. The CDR3 length is 11 residues. Germline CDR1 reads MNHEY; CDR2 reads SMNVEV (reference sequence). V was trimmed by 5 bases and J by 8 bases, leaving 8 bases between them. The CDR3 protein is CASSGSVTQYF. CDR3 sequence (DNA): TGTGCCAGCAGTGGCTCGGTTACGCAGTATTTT.

This clonotype was counted between two and nine times. This chain joins TRBV27 and TRBJ2-1; TRBD2 might be the D (6 bases). In germline, CDR1 is MNHEY, CDR2 SMNVEV (reference sequence). The CDR3 loop spans 15 amino acids. Deletions cut 7 bases from V and 8 bases from J, with 21 bases between. CDR3: CASTAYRERVDEQFF. DNA of the CDR3: TGTGCCAGCACCGCCTACCGGGAGAGGGTAGATGAGCAGTTCTTC.

This clonotype was found once. No conserved phenylalanine or tryptophan ends this CDR3, so it is likely a read error. The V and J genes are TRBV18 and TRBJ1-1, with unresolved D. CDR3 length: 13 residues. Germline loops: CDR1 KGHSH, CDR2 LQKENI. Trimming shortened V by 2 bases and J by 1 base, and 5 bases separated the two germline ends. CDR3 DNA: TGTGCCAGCTCACCATCAGGGAACACTGAAGCTTTCCTT. This codes for CASSPSGNTEAFL.

This clonotype was seen more than once but under ten times. V is TRBV7-2 and J is TRBJ1-2; TRBD1 matches 9 bases. The CDR3 has 13 amino acids. V lost 4 bases, J lost 8 bases, and 5 bases stayed unmatched. Germline V gives CDR1 SGHTA, CDR2 FQGNSA. CDR3 sequence: CASSSGQGKGYTF. CDR3 coding DNA: TGTGCCAGCAGCTCAGGACAGGGGAAAGGCTACACCTTC. The whole variable domain, remainder taken from reference TRBV7-2 and TRBJ1-2, is GAGVSQSPSNKVTEKGKDVELRCDPISGHTALYWYRQSLGQGLEFLIYFQGNSAPDKSGLPSDRFSAERTGGSVSTLTIQRTQQEDSAVYLCASSSGQGKGYTFGSGTRLTVV.

This clonotype was seen ten or more times. The rearrangement uses TRBV11-3 and TRBJ2-5; 9 bases are a match to TRBD1. The CDR3 sequence is 16 residues long. The V gene's germline CDR1 is SGHNT and CDR2 YENEEA. The junction had 6 bases not matched to a gene; V was cut back by 4 bases and J by 0 bases. The CDR3 here is CASSSRDREDQETQYF. CDR3 DNA sequence: TGTGCCAGCAGCTCGCGGGACAGGGAGGACCAAGAGACCCAGTACTTC. The variable domain in full, completed from reference TRBV11-3 and TRBJ2-5, reads EAGVVQSPRYKIIEKKQPVAFWCNPISGHNTLYWYLQNLGQGPELLIRYENEEAVDDSQLPKDRFSAERLKGVDSTLKIQPAELGDSAVYLCASSSRDREDQETQYFGPGTRLLVL.

The genes are TRBV11-2 and TRBJ1-1; D might be TRBD1 (6 bases). V lost 5 bases to trimming and J lost 2 bases, with 18 bases between them. The germline gives CDR1 SGHAT, CDR2 FQNNGV. The CDR3 has 16 amino acids. CDR3 residues: CASSGFRGSRNTEAFF. In DNA, the CDR3 is TGTGCCAGCAGCGGATTCAGGGGATCTCGTAACACTGAAGCTTTCTTT.

Only a few counts were recorded for this clonotype. This rearrangement joins TRBV29-1 to TRBJ2-5, with D perhaps TRBD1 (6 bases). Trimming stripped 3 bases from V and 3 bases from J, with 11 bases between. Per germline, CDR1 SQVTM and CDR2 ANQGSEA. CDR3 length: 13 amino acids. In nucleotides, the CDR3 is TGCAGCGTTGAGGACAGTTCGAAAGAGACCCAGTACTTC. This codes for CSVEDSSKETQYF.

This clonotype was detected ten times or more. The chain combines TRBV20-1 with TRBJ2-3; D possibly uses TRBD1 or TRBD2 (5 bases each). The CDR3 contains 15 residues. Trimming pared 2 bases from V and 6 bases from J, leaving 18 bases between. The germline gives CDR1 DFQATT, CDR2 SNEGSKA (reference sequence). CDR3 region: CSARTPGRHSDTQYF. The CDR3, as DNA: TGCAGTGCTAGAACTCCGGGACGACACAGTGATACGCAGTATTTT.

This clonotype has only a few counts. The V and J genes are TRBV7-2 and TRBJ2-1; D is possibly TRBD2 (6 bases). The germline V gene encodes CDR1 SGHTA and CDR2 FQGNSA. The CDR3 totals 15 residues. The V and J ends lost 5 bases and 7 bases respectively, with 18 bases between them. CDR3 loop: CASSLLGGPGNEQFF. In nucleotides, the CDR3 is TGTGCCAGCAGCCTCCTCGGGGGACCGGGGAATGAGCAGTTCTTC.

This clonotype was detected only a few times. The J gene is TRBJ2-6, the V gene TRBV6-1; either TRBD1 or TRBD2 may supply D (5 bases each). Germline-derived CDR1 and CDR2 are MNHNS and SASEGT. Deletions cut 7 bases from V and 2 bases from J, with 12 bases between. The CDR3 covers 15 residues. CDR3 loop: CASTNGGTGANVLTF. DNA of the CDR3: TGTGCCAGCACCAATGGGGGTACTGGGGCCAACGTCCTGACTTTC.

The chain uses TRBV28 and TRBJ2-7; the D gene could be TRBD1 or TRBD2 (5 bases each). V was shortened by 6 bases and J by 4 bases, with 13 bases between the two germline ends. This CDR3 is built from 13 residues. In germline, CDR1 is MDHEN, CDR2 SYDVKM. The CDR3 spells CASRQGTRYEQYF. CDR3 in DNA: TGTGCCAGCAGGCAAGGGACCAGATACGAGCAGTACTTC.

The J gene is TRBJ1-6, the V gene TRBV14; D might be TRBD1 (6 bases). Trimming took 6 bases from V and 3 from J, leaving 15 bases between them. This CDR3 has 16 amino acids. Germline V gene sequence: CDR1 SGHDN, CDR2 FVKESK. In DNA form, the CDR3 reads TGTGCCAGCAGTCTTACAGGGAACCGCTATAATTCACCCCTCCACTTT. This translates into CASSLTGNRYNSPLHF.

This clonotype showed up many times. The V call is TRBV2, the J call TRBJ2-7; D unclear. V was shortened by 5 bases and J by 2 bases, with 4 bases between the two germline ends. Germline CDR1 SNHLY, CDR2 FYNNEI. The CDR3 is 11 amino acids. Here the CDR3 reads CASSWAYEQYF. In nucleotides, the CDR3 is TGTGCCAGCAGTTGGGCCTACGAGCAGTACTTC.